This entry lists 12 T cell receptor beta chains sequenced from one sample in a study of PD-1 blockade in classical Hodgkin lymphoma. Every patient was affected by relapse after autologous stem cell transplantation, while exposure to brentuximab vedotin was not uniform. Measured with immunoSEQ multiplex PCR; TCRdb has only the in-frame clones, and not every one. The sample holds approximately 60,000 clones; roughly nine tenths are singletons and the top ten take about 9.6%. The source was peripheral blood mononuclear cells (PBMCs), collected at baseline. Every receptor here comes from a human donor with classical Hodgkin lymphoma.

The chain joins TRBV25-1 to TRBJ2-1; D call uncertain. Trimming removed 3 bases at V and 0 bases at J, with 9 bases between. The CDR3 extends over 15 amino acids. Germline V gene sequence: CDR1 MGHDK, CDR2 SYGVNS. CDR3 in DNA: TGTGCCAGCAGTGATTCATTTCACTCCTACAATGAGCAGTTCTTC. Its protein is CASSDSFHSYNEQFF.

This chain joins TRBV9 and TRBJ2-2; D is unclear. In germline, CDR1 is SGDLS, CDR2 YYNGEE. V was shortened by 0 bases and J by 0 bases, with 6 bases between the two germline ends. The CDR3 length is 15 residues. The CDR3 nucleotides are TGTGCCAGCAGCGTAGGTGGGGCGAACACCGGGGAGCTGTTTTTT. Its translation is CASSVGGANTGELFF.

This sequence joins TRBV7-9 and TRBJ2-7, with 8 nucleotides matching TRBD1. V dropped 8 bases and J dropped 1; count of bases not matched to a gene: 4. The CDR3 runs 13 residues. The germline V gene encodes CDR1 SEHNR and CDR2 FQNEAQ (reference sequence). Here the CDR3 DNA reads TGTGCCAGCCGACAGGGGATGTCCTACGAGCAGTACTTC. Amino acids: CASRQGMSYEQYF.

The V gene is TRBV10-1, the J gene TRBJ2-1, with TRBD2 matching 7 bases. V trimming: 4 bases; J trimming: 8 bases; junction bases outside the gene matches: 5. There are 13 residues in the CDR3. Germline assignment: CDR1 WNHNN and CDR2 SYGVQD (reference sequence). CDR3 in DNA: TGCGCCAGCAGTGGGAGACTAGCTGATGAGCAGTTCTTC. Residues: CASSGRLADEQFF.

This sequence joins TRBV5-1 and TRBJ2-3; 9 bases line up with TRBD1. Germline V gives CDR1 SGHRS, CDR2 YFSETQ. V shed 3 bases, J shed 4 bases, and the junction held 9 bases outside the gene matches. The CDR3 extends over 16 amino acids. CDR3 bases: TGCGCCAGCAGCTCGGGACAGGGATTTTCTTCAGATACGCAGTATTTT. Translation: CASSSGQGFSSDTQYF.

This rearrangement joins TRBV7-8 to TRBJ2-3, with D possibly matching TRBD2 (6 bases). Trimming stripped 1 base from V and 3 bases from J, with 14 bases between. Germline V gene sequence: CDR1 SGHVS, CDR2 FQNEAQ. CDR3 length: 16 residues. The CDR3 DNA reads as TGTGCCAGCAGCTTAGGGGCCGAGCTAGCGACAGATACGCAGTATTTT. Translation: CASSLGAELATDTQYF.

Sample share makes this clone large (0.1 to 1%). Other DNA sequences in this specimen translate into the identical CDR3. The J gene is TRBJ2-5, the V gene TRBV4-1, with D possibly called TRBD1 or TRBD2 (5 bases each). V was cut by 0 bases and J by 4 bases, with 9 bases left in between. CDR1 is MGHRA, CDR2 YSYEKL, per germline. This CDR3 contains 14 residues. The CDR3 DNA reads TGCGCCAGCAGCCAAGAGGGGGATGGAGAGACCCAGTACTTC. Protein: CASSQEGDGETQYF.

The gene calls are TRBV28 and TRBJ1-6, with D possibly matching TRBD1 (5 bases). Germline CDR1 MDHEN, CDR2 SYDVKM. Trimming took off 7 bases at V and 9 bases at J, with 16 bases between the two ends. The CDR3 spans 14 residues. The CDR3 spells CASTQGQRASPLHF. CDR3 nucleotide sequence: TGTGCCAGCACCCAGGGCCAGAGGGCTTCACCCCTCCACTTT.

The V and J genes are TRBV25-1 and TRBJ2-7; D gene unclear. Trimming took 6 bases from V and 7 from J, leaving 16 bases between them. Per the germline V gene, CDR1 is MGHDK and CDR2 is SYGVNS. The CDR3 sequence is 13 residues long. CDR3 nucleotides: TGTGCCAGCAGGGAAGGGTCCTTTTTGGAGCAGTACTTC. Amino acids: CASREGSFLEQYF.

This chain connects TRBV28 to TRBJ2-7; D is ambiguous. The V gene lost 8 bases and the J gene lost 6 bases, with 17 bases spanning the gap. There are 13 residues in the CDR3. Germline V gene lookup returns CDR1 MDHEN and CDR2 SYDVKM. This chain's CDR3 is CASEDRSLTEQYF. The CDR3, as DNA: TGTGCCAGCGAAGACCGATCCCTCACCGAGCAGTACTTC.

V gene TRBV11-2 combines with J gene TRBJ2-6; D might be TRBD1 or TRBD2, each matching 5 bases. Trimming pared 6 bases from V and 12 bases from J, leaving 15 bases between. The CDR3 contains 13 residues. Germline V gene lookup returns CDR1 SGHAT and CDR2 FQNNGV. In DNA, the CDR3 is TGTGCCAGCAGTTCACTGGGGGTCCGCGTCCTGACTTTC. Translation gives CASSSLGVRVLTF.

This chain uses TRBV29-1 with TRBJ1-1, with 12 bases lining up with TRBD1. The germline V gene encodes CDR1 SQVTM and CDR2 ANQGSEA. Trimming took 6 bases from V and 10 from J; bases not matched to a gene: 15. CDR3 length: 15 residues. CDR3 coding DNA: TGCAGCGTCGCGGGGACAGGGGGCCCGGATCTGGCAGCTTTCTTT. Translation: CSVAGTGGPDLAAFF.